These T cell receptor beta chains were read from a single sample in a study of T cell responses to AZD1222 COVID-19 vaccine. Some clones are missing from TCRdb's copy, which holds only in-frame ones; the method was immunoSEQ multiplex PCR. The table includes 130,000 to 150,000 clones, 90% to 95% detected once. The source material was peripheral blood, sampled on day 0 of AZD1222 vaccination. These TCRs come from an adult in good health. Both conserved end residues are part of each CDR3. The D gene is left open where the match is weak. A row's size may be missing; if present it is once, few, many or a size class.

clone_size | j_call | v_call | d_call | cdr3_nt | cdr3_aa
- | TRBJ2-1 | TRBV4-3 | TRBD2 | TGCGCCAGCAGCCAAGGTCCTAGCGGGTCGGAGCAGTTCTTC | CASSQGPSGSEQFF
few | TRBJ2-3 | TRBV6-4 | TRBD2 | TGTGCCAGCAGTGGAGGTAGCGGGGGAGGCACAGATACGCAGTATTTT | CASSGGSGGGTDTQYF
- | TRBJ2-6 | TRBV28 | TRBD1 | TGTGCCAGCAGTTCGATCCCCGGGACAGGGGGCGCTGGGGCCAACGTCCTGACTTTC | CASSSIPGTGGAGANVLTF
- | TRBJ1-1 | TRBV7-9 | - | TGTGCCATCCTCGGGCGGAACGTAGCTTTCTTT | CAILGRNVAFF
- | TRBJ2-1 | TRBV19 | TRBD2 | TGTGCCAGTAGAGGGCCGGGTAGCGGGGGAAACAATGAGCAGTTCTTC | CASRGPGSGGNNEQFF
- | TRBJ1-5 | TRBV29-1 | - | TGCAGCGTTACGTTTCCGCGGGGAGAGTATAGCAATCAGCCCCAGCATTTT | CSVTFPRGEYSNQPQHF
- | TRBJ1-2 | TRBV4-1 | TRBD1 | TGCGCCAGCAGCCAAGATAGGACAGGGGGTCGTGGCTACACCTTC | CASSQDRTGGRGYTF
- | TRBJ1-1 | TRBV19 | TRBD1 | TGTGCCAGTATAAGGGGGACAGGTTCGCGAGAAGCTTTCTTT | CASIRGTGSREAFF
- | TRBJ1-5 | TRBV19 | - | TGTGCCAGTAGAACCCCTTGGCCCGAACATCAGCCCCAGCATTTT | CASRTPWPEHQPQHF
- | TRBJ2-7 | TRBV27 | - | TGTGCCAGCAGTACCACAGGGGCGATGTGGGGGGGGGATCCCTACGAGCAGTACTTC | CASSTTGAMWGGDPYEQYF
- | TRBJ1-5 | TRBV6-5 | - | TGTGCCAGCAGGCCACAGGGAATCAATCAGCCCCAGCATTTT | CASRPQGINQPQHF
once | TRBJ2-7 | TRBV7-2 | - | TGTGCCAGCAGCTTGGCCGTAGGCGAGCAGTACTTC | CASSLAVGEQYF
- | TRBJ2-3 | TRBV7-2 | - | TGTGCCAGCAGCCCGGACTACACCTTCACAGATACGCAGTATTTT | CASSPDYTFTDTQYF
- | TRBJ1-6 | TRBV12-5 | - | TGTGCTAGTGGTTTGGTGTTGGGTCAGGGGAGCTCCTATAATTCACCCCTCCACTTT | CASGLVLGQGSSYNSPLHF
- | TRBJ2-1 | TRBV30 | - | TGTGCCTGGAGCCCGAGTTACAATGAGCAGTTCTTC | CAWSPSYNEQFF
- | TRBJ2-2 | TRBV4-2 | - | TGTGCCAGCAGCCAAGATCTAGGTACGGCCGGGGAGCTGTTTTTT | CASSQDLGTAGELFF
- | TRBJ1-2 | TRBV12-5 | - | TGTGCTAGTGGTTTGTATGAGGGGGTGGTTGGAGGCTACACCTTC | CASGLYEGVVGGYTF
- | TRBJ1-6 | TRBV5-1 | - | TGCGCCAGCAGCTTGGGGACAGCCCCTAATTCACCCCTCCACTTT | CASSLGTAPNSPLHF
- | TRBJ1-5 | TRBV6-1 | - | TGTGCCAGCAGTGTTTTCTCAGGTAGTGGGAATCAGCCCCAGCATTTT | CASSVFSGSGNQPQHF
- | TRBJ1-6 | TRBV19 | TRBD1 | TGTGCCAGTAACCAGGGGGTGAGTTCACCCCTCCACTTT | CASNQGVSSPLHF
- | TRBJ1-1 | TRBV6-4 | - | TGTGCCAGCAGTGACTCGAGAGCGGGACGTTGGCTCTTT | CASSDSRAGRWLF
- | TRBJ2-5 | TRBV19 | - | TGTGCCAGCAAACAAAACAACGGGGCTGGGGAGACCCAGTACTTC | CASKQNNGAGETQYF
- | TRBJ2-1 | TRBV28 | TRBD2 | TGTGCCAGCACCCAATCGGGACTAGCGGGGGGAAGCTCCTACAATGAGCAGTTCTTC | CASTQSGLAGGSSYNEQFF
few | TRBJ2-1 | TRBV30 | - | TGTGCCTGGAGTGTACTCCGGACCGCCTACAATGAGCAGTTCTTC | CAWSVLRTAYNEQFF
- | TRBJ2-7 | TRBV11-1 | - | TGTGCCAGCAGCTCTCCGGGACATACCTACGAGCAGTACTTC | CASSSPGHTYEQYF
- | TRBJ2-2 | TRBV5-1 | - | TGCGCCAGCAGCGCGGGACCGGCAGGCGGGGAGCTGTTTTTT | CASSAGPAGGELFF
- | TRBJ2-5 | TRBV2 | - | TGTGCCAGCAGATCAGCGAGGGTCCAAGAGACCCAGTACTTC | CASRSARVQETQYF
- | TRBJ2-1 | TRBV10-1 | - | TGCGCCAGCAGTGGGACAGCCGATTACAATGAGCAGTTCTTC | CASSGTADYNEQFF
- | TRBJ2-1 | TRBV20-1 | - | TGCAGTGCTAGTACCGGGACCTCTTACAATGAGCAGTTCTTC | CSASTGTSYNEQFF
- | TRBJ2-5 | TRBV20-1 | - | TGCAGTGGAATGGCAAAAGAGACCCAGTACTTC | CSGMAKETQYF
- | TRBJ1-2 | TRBV27 | - | TGTGCCAGCAGAAAAACCCCGGTACAGGGCTATGGCTACACCTTC | CASRKTPVQGYGYTF
few | TRBJ1-1 | TRBV28 | - | TGTGCCAGCAGTTTTATACTCGATAATACTGAAGCTTTCTTT | CASSFILDNTEAFF
- | TRBJ1-1 | TRBV6-2/TRBV6-3 | - | TGTGCCAGCAGTTACCTGGGCCCTGAAGCTTTCTTT | CASSYLGPEAFF
- | TRBJ1-1 | TRBV9 | - | TGTGCCAGCAGCGTACTCACAGGGAAGAACACTGAAGCTTTCTTT | CASSVLTGKNTEAFF
- | TRBJ1-2 | TRBV7-2 | - | TGTGCCAGCAGCTTAGTTCCGTATGGCTACACCTTC | CASSLVPYGYTF
- | TRBJ2-2 | TRBV6-6 | TRBD2 | TGTGCCACCCGTCGGGGGGAGACCGGGGAGCTGTTTTTT | CATRRGETGELFF
few | TRBJ1-1 | TRBV11-1 | TRBD1 | TGTGCCAGCAGCTTAGGACAGGGGATGAACACTGAAGCTTTCTTT | CASSLGQGMNTEAFF
- | TRBJ2-3 | TRBV10-3 | TRBD1 | TGTGCCAGCCGGGACAGGGACACAGATACGCAGTATTTT | CASRDRDTDTQYF
- | TRBJ1-6 | TRBV5-1 | - | TGCGCCAGCACCGCTACCGGTGGCTCCTATAATTCACCCCTCCACTTT | CASTATGGSYNSPLHF
- | TRBJ2-1 | TRBV24-1 | TRBD2 | TGTGCCACCAGTCTGGGACTAGCGGGAGGTCGAGGCGCCTACAATGAGCAGTTCTTC | CATSLGLAGGRGAYNEQFF
few | TRBJ2-1 | TRBV3-1/TRBV3-2 | - | TGTGCCAGCAGCCAAGAAGGGCAAGCGTCTGCCTCCTACAATGAGCAGTTCTTC | CASSQEGQASASYNEQFF
- | TRBJ1-2 | TRBV19 | - | TGTGCCAGTAGTATTGGGACTGGCTACACCTTC | CASSIGTGYTF
- | TRBJ1-4 | TRBV24-1 | - | TGTGCCACCAGTCCGTGGACAGAGCGGTATGAAAAACTGTTTTTT | CATSPWTERYEKLFF
- | TRBJ2-3 | TRBV5-1 | TRBD2 | TGCGCCAGCAGCCCCGGGACTAGCGGGGGGGCAGTGGATACGCAGTATTTT | CASSPGTSGGAVDTQYF
once | TRBJ1-1 | TRBV7-2 | - | TGTGCCAGCAGCTTAGCGCACAGGGAAGCTTTCTTT | CASSLAHREAFF
- | TRBJ1-6 | TRBV28 | TRBD1 | TGTGCCAGCAGTTCACCCGGGACAGGGACCCATTCACCCCTCCACTTT | CASSSPGTGTHSPLHF
- | TRBJ2-1 | TRBV5-6 | - | TGTGCCAGCAGCTTGGGGGACCAGCGGCAGTTCTTC | CASSLGDQRQFF
once | TRBJ2-7 | TRBV5-1 | - | TGCGCCAGCAGACCCCCGGGGCAGCGATCCTACGAGCAGTACTTC | CASRPPGQRSYEQYF
- | TRBJ2-7 | TRBV3-1/TRBV3-2 | TRBD2 | TGTGCCAGCAGCCAAGGGGGAGGAGCGGGAGGGCCAGGGGAGCAGTACTTC | CASSQGGGAGGPGEQYF